This T cell receptor beta chain is from a study of blood T cell repertoires in COVID-19. In its sample, this clone was seen a few times. Assay: immunoSEQ multiplex PCR; the TCRdb copy retains only in-frame clones and omits some. The sample has a few hundred thousand clones; 87% are singletons. This receptor was obtained from a man aged 18-30 years with active or convalescent COVID-19. The sample was peripheral blood.

As DNA, the CDR3 is TGTGCCAGCAGTGAGCAGGGTTCCGCCAACGAGCAGTACTTC. It translates to CASSEQGSANEQYF. V gene TRBV2 combines with J gene TRBJ2-7, with D possibly matching TRBD1 (5 bases). The CDR3 contains 14 residues. The ends were cut back, 3 bases at V and 5 bases at J, with 14 bases in the middle. Germline loops: CDR1 SNHLY, CDR2 FYNNEI.